This T cell receptor beta chain was recorded in a study of blood T cells in healthy people across ages (dated by TCRdb to between 2014 and 2017). At the level of the whole study: Template switching captured roughly one uniquely barcoded TCR beta cDNA molecule per two T cells in model experiments. To track age-related changes in TCR beta repertoire diversity, the study relied on deep sequencing normalized with unique cDNA molecular identifiers. Donors were grouped into four age groups: young (average approximately 16 years), middle-aged (39), aged (around 66) and long-lived (just over 80). To avoid experimental bias, donors of different ages were spread randomly across the sequencing lanes. For two donors (one aged 18 to 30 and one aged 80 or older), the study analyzed two additional independent replicas of 1 million unique cDNA reads from the same blood draw.

The germline V gene (reference sequence) yields DFQATT for CDR1 and SNEGSKA for CDR2. From its cysteine to its phenylalanine, the CDR3 spans 15 amino acids. Just the 45-base CDR3 DNA is kept, in frame starting at base 1. With respect to this clonotype: Its antigen is currently not known. One end of the junction is discordant with germline, which a read error may explain.

Library preparation was by 5' RACE. The second PCR ran for about 7 to 11 cycles and used a J-beta primer mix along with a sample-barcoded 5' primer. A template-switch 5' adaptor carrying 12 random nucleotides introduced a unique molecular identifier onto each TCR beta cDNA molecule. Each sample yielded at least 3 million CDR3-containing paired-end reads. All of the RNA was converted into first-strand cDNA using the Mint cDNA synthesis kit, with a TRBC-specific oligonucleotide serving as the primer. After uracil-DNA glycosylase treatment, a first 18-cycle PCR used universal primers M1SS and BC2_uni_R on all cDNA. Concerning the study's data processing: Normalization of each sample was performed by random selection of 1 million high-quality reads, each carrying a distinct molecular identifier. Instead of being binned into consensus sequences, reads that shared molecular identifiers were thrown out. MiTCR, set to a Q25 quality threshold and the strictest error-elimination algorithm, was used for CDR3 identification, clonotype clustering and error correction. A nonparametric unseen species model with Euler transformation was used to estimate lower-bound total TCR beta diversity. TCRdb trimmed the raw reads at Q25, called clones with MiXCR and kept productive beta chains. Every CDR3 protein is listed once, alongside the most common genes and DNA of its rows. TCRdb, not the original authors, processed these V and J calls. The sample has around 1,800,000 distinct CDR3 sequences on record, about two fifths of them singletons. The leading ten clones occupy more than 20% of the sample.

The roughly 37 donors, aged 6 to 90 years, were systemically healthy Caucasian individuals from Russia. Each donor gave 8 to 10 milliliters of peripheral blood, drawn into EDTA-treated Vacutainer tubes. Ficoll-Paque density-gradient centrifugation was used to isolate PBMCs, with at least 7 million per sample. Total RNA was extracted from PBMCs with Trizol reagent, with at least 5 micrograms obtained per sample. For every donor, an aliquot of PBMCs went through flow cytometry to measure the percentages of naive CD45RAhigh/CD27high T cells. The paper as a whole reports these results and caveats: Estimates of total diversity from one million sequenced T cells were regarded as lower bounds and underestimates. Conclusive comparison of naive and antigen-experienced compartments was prevented by the profiling of bulk unsorted PBMCs. Observed TCR beta diversity per million T cells fell roughly linearly with age, and a significant reduction was already apparent by age about 38. Compared with the aged group, the long-lived group had more naive CD4+ T cells, fewer expanded clones and increased TCR diversity, suggesting age selection. There was a strong correlation between observed TCR beta diversity and the percentage of naive T cells measured by flow cytometry. Because the CMV infection status of the donors was unknown, age-related changes in expanded clonotypes may potentially have been confounded.

The source is a human donor in good health. Specimen: blood. The chain uses TRBV20-1 and TRBJ1-1; TRBD1 is a weak D gene call, 5 bases matching. The CDR3 protein sequence reads: CNASDPGRRLTEAFF. The DNA sequence reads TGCAATGCTAGCGATCCGGGACGCAGGCTCACTGAAGCTTTCTTT.